The rows below give T cell receptor beta chains drawn from one sample of a study of vaccination and CD4 T cells after COVID-19. From the PCR reads, TCRdb called clonotypes with MiXCR, one entry per CDR3 protein. The sample lists 25,000 to 30,000 distinct CDR3 sequences; 55% to 80% were seen once. The antigens these receptors bind are not known. The source material was CD4+ T cells from blood, cultured in vitro, sampled after SARS-CoV-2 vaccination. The source is a human donor who received a COVID-19 vaccine. Each CDR3 is given with its conserved first and last residue. A D gene is named only where the DNA matches it firmly. Clone size is given for some rows only: seen once, a few or many times, or a class if the clone is expanded.

v_call	clone_size	j_call	d_call	cdr3_nt	cdr3_aa
TRBV2	-	TRBJ1-2	TRBD1	TGTGCCAGCAAGCAGGGGGCGGATAGCTATGGCTACACCTTC	CASKQGADSYGYTF
TRBV7-2	-	TRBJ1-2	-	TGTGCCAGCAGCTTAGTCAGAGGGGAGTACTATGGCTACACCTTC	CASSLVRGEYYGYTF
TRBV12-3/TRBV12-4	-	TRBJ1-3	-	TGTGCCAGCAGTTTAGGGGGCACTGGAAACACCATATATTTT	CASSLGGTGNTIYF
TRBV6-1	-	TRBJ2-7	-	TGTGCCAGCAAGCAGGGAGCCTACGAGCAGTACTTC	CASKQGAYEQYF
TRBV5-1	-	TRBJ1-1	TRBD1	TGCGCCAGCAGCCGGAATTCCGGGACAGGGTCCACTGAAGCTTTCTTT	CASSRNSGTGSTEAFF
TRBV6-5	few	TRBJ1-6	TRBD1	TGTGCCAGCAGTAAATCGACAGGGAAGAGCTCCTATAATTCACCCCTCCACTTT	CASSKSTGKSSYNSPLHF
TRBV20-1	once	TRBJ2-3	-	TGCAGTGCTAGACGTCTGGCGCGGAGCACAGATACGCAGTATTTT	CSARRLARSTDTQYF
TRBV25-1	-	TRBJ1-1	TRBD1	TGTGCCAGCAGTGAGAACGGACAGGGAGCTGAAGCTTTCTTT	CASSENGQGAEAFF
TRBV20-1	-	TRBJ2-3	-	TGCAGTGCTAAAAAAGTGGAGCCAGATACGCAGTATTTT	CSAKKVEPDTQYF
TRBV30	-	TRBJ1-3	-	TGTGCCTGGAGTGTATTGGGCCAAGGAAACACCATATATTTT	CAWSVLGQGNTIYF
TRBV4-2	-	TRBJ1-1	-	TGTGCCAGCAGCCAAGAACAGGGAGGGGACACTGAAGCTTTCTTT	CASSQEQGGDTEAFF
TRBV15	-	TRBJ2-3	TRBD2	TGTGCCACCAGCAGAGAAAGACTAGCGGGGGGGGATACGCAGTATTTT	CATSRERLAGGDTQYF
TRBV29-1	-	TRBJ1-4	-	TGCAGCGTTGTTCTTGGCGCAACTAATGAAAAACTGTTTTTT	CSVVLGATNEKLFF
TRBV27	-	TRBJ2-1	TRBD1	TGTGCCAGCAGTTTAGAGGGGGCGCGGGTAAATGAGCAGTTCTTC	CASSLEGARVNEQFF
TRBV21-1	few	TRBJ1-6	-	TGTGCCAGCAGCTTCCGGGACAGGGGGCGGCCCTATAATTCACCCCTCCACTTT	CASSFRDRGRPYNSPLHF
TRBV30	few	TRBJ1-2	-	TGTGCCTGGAGCAGACCGTTGGACTATGGCTACACCTTC	CAWSRPLDYGYTF
TRBV6-1	few	TRBJ2-3	TRBD2	TGTGCCAGCAGTGAAGCGCTTAGAAGGGGACTAGTAAGGGGCGATACGCAGTATTTT	CASSEALRRGLVRGDTQYF
TRBV10-3	few	TRBJ2-5	TRBD2	TGTGCCATCAGTGAGTTAGCGGGGGAATTCCAAGAGACCCAGTACTTC	CAISELAGEFQETQYF
TRBV7-9	-	TRBJ1-6	-	TGTGCCAGCAGCTTCTATGGTTCACCCCTCCACTTT	CASSFYGSPLHF
TRBV24-1	-	TRBJ2-2	TRBD2	TGTGCCACCAGTGATTTGCCTAGCGGGGTATATAACACCGGGGAGCTGTTTTTT	CATSDLPSGVYNTGELFF
TRBV7-2	-	TRBJ2-5	TRBD2	TGTGCCAGCGGAACGACTAGCGGGGTTCGTTACGAAGAGACCCAGTACTTC	CASGTTSGVRYEETQYF
TRBV7-9	-	TRBJ1-1	-	TGTGCCAGCAGCTTAGGATCCGGACAGAGTTCCTCTGAAGCTTTCTTT	CASSLGSGQSSSEAFF
TRBV7-2	-	TRBJ2-5	-	TGTGCCAGCAGCTTAGGGGGGCGAGAGACCCAGTACTTC	CASSLGGRETQYF
TRBV20-1	-	TRBJ2-1	TRBD2	TGCAGTGCTAGAGGCGGGGGTCGTGAGCAGTTCTTC	CSARGGGREQFF
TRBV6-1	-	TRBJ2-3	-	TGTGCCAGCAGTGTAACAGATACGCAGTATTTT	CASSVTDTQYF
TRBV11-2	once	TRBJ2-5	TRBD2	TGTGCCAGCAGCTTACGCTCCAGGACTAGCGGGGTTAGCGAGACCCAGTACTTC	CASSLRSRTSGVSETQYF
TRBV19	-	TRBJ1-4	-	TGTGCCAGTAGCCTGACCGGGACCTCTAATGAATTGGAACTGTTTTTT	CASSLTGTSNELELFF
TRBV27	-	TRBJ2-7	-	TGTGCCAGCAGTCCGTTGCCCTACGAGCAGTACTTC	CASSPLPYEQYF
TRBV6-1	-	TRBJ1-2	-	TGTGCCAGCAGTGCCCCGGGAAGCCGGACACAAAACTATGGCTACACCTTC	CASSAPGSRTQNYGYTF
TRBV15	once	TRBJ2-1	-	TGTGCCACCAGCAGAGATAGCGGCTCCTACAATGAGCAGTTCTTC	CATSRDSGSYNEQFF
TRBV20-1	few	TRBJ2-2	TRBD2	TGCAGTGCTAGAGTCACCGGGACTAACTCCGGGGAGCTGTTTTTT	CSARVTGTNSGELFF
TRBV20-1	-	TRBJ1-1	TRBD1	TGCAGTGCTAGAGCCCTCGGACAGGGGAAGTGGGCTGAAGCTTTCTTT	CSARALGQGKWAEAFF
TRBV2	-	TRBJ1-5	TRBD1	TGTGCCAGCCAAACCGGGACAGGGGGCAGGGATCAGCCCCAGCATTTT	CASQTGTGGRDQPQHF
TRBV20-1	-	TRBJ2-5	-	TGCAGTGCTGCTAGCTGGGAGACCCAGTACTTC	CSAASWETQYF
TRBV5-1	-	TRBJ2-7	-	TGCGCCAGCAGCCGCCCCGGACAGACCGTACCCTACGAGCAGTACTTC	CASSRPGQTVPYEQYF
TRBV21-1	once	TRBJ2-5	-	TGTGCCAGCAGCAAGACTAGCGGGGAGACCCAGTACTTC	CASSKTSGETQYF
TRBV7-8	-	TRBJ1-6	TRBD1	TGTGCCAGCAGCCCACAGGGGGCGGTCAATTCACCCCTCCACTTT	CASSPQGAVNSPLHF
TRBV12-3/TRBV12-4	-	TRBJ2-5	TRBD2	TGTGCCAGCAGCAGAGCGGGGGGCCGAGAGACCCAGTACTTC	CASSRAGGRETQYF
TRBV25-1	few	TRBJ1-6	-	TGTGCCAGCAGTGAAACTCCGGGCTCTGCTTTTAATTCACCCCTCCACTTT	CASSETPGSAFNSPLHF
TRBV25-1	once	TRBJ1-4	-	TGTGCCAGCAGTGAACAAGGGGGTATTGATGAAAAACTGTTTTTT	CASSEQGGIDEKLFF
TRBV20-1	-	TRBJ2-7	TRBD2	TGCAGTGCTAGAGATCCTAGCGGGGGGGCTGGCGAGCAGTACTTC	CSARDPSGGAGEQYF
TRBV12-3/TRBV12-4	-	TRBJ1-2	TRBD1	TGTGCCAGCAGGGGACAGGGACAAAACTATGGCTACACCTTC	CASRGQGQNYGYTF
TRBV24-1	-	TRBJ2-2	TRBD1	TGTGCCACCAGTGACTTGGGCGGGACAGGGTCCGGGGAGCTGTTTTTT	CATSDLGGTGSGELFF
TRBV6-5	-	TRBJ1-1	-	TGTGCCAGCAGTTACAGTAGACACGTGAACACTGAAGCTTTCTTT	CASSYSRHVNTEAFF
TRBV27	-	TRBJ1-1	-	TGTGCCAGCAGTTTACTTCCCCGGATGAACACTGAAGCTTTCTTT	CASSLLPRMNTEAFF
TRBV20-1	-	TRBJ2-7	TRBD2	TGCAGTGCTAGAGAGAGAGAGAAGGTCCTAGCGGGAGCCTACGAGCAGTACTTC	CSAREREKVLAGAYEQYF
TRBV2	-	TRBJ2-5	-	TGTGCCAGCAGTGATCGAGACGGAAAAGAGACCCAGTACTTC	CASSDRDGKETQYF
TRBV15	-	TRBJ2-1	TRBD1	TGTGCCACCAGCAGAGCGACGACCGGGACAGGGGGGAATGAGCAGTTCTTC	CATSRATTGTGGNEQFF
TRBV20-1	few	TRBJ1-2	-	TGCAGTGCCGATGGGACTCCAGCTAACTATGGCTACACCTTC	CSADGTPANYGYTF
TRBV6-1	-	TRBJ2-1	-	TGTGCCAGCAGGGGAGGCGGGGGCCGAACTAACTACAATGAGCAGTTCTTC	CASRGGGGRTNYNEQFF
TRBV7-9	-	TRBJ1-1	-	TGTGCCAGCAGCCAAAGCCAGGGGACTGAAGCTTTCTTT	CASSQSQGTEAFF
TRBV7-3	-	TRBJ2-3	TRBD2	TGTGCCAGTACAACTAGCGGGGCGCAAGATACGCAGTATTTT	CASTTSGAQDTQYF
TRBV12-3/TRBV12-4	-	TRBJ2-5	-	TGTGCCAGCAGCCCCGCACGACGGGAGACCCAGTACTTC	CASSPARRETQYF
TRBV6-1	-	TRBJ1-1	TRBD1	TGTGCCAGCAGTGAATCCCCCGGGACAGGGGCGCTACTGGGGAGAGAAGCTTTCTTT	CASSESPGTGALLGREAFF
TRBV20-1	-	TRBJ2-7	-	TGCAGTGCTGGGGGGGGGCGAGACTACGAGCAGTACTTC	CSAGGGRDYEQYF